This passage covers 21 T cell receptor beta chains from one sample sequenced in a study of T cells in Graves' hyperthyroidism and ophthalmopathy. Amplification targeted TCR beta CDR3 regions from RNA transcripts. The TCR CDR3 first-round RT-PCR relied on the HTBI primer set. TCRdb ran MiXCR on the multiplex PCR reads and lists one entry per CDR3 protein. The repertoire has about 420,000 distinct CDR3 sequences, approximately 14% of them found once; the top ten carry just under 8%. Source material: blood. The receptors come from a woman younger than 30 with Graves' hyperthyroidism.

This clonotype was seen repeatedly, ten times or more. The V and J genes are TRBV20-1 and TRBJ2-5; 7 nucleotides align to TRBD1. The V gene end was trimmed by 3 bases and the J gene end by 4 bases; junction bases not matched to a gene: 8. The CDR3 consists of 14 residues. The germline CDR1 and CDR2 sequences are DFQATT and SNEGSKA (reference sequence). CDR3 DNA: TGCAGTGCTAGTCGGGACAGCGAACGAGAGACCCAGTACTTC. This gives the protein CSASRDSERETQYF.

In this sample, this clonotype turned up many times. This chain connects TRBV3-1 to TRBJ2-7, with D perhaps TRBD2 (5 bases). In germline, CDR1 is LGHDT, CDR2 YNNKEL (reference sequence). CDR3 size: 18 residues. The V end lost 2 bases, the J end lost 2 bases, and 22 bases lay between the germline ends. The CDR3, as DNA: TGTGCCAGCAGCCAACACCCGTCCTCCCGGACTGAACCCTACGAGCAGTACTTC. Translated: CASSQHPSSRTEPYEQYF.

This clonotype appeared many times. The CDR3 region is CASSNPWTSGGYNEQFF. CDR3 nucleotide sequence: TGTGCCAGCAGTAACCCGTGGACTAGCGGGGGATACAATGAGCAGTTCTTC. The rearrangement uses TRBV6-1 and TRBJ2-1; 13 positions match TRBD2. V lost 5 bases and J lost 4; bases outside the gene matches: 8. Looked up from germline, CDR1 is MNHNS and CDR2 is SASEGT. This CDR3 region has 17 residues.

The table lists this clonotype with many counts. J is TRBJ2-1 and V is TRBV20-1, with 8 bases lining up with TRBD2. After removal of 7 bases from V and 5 bases from J, the junction contained 7 bases not matched to a gene. The germline gives CDR1 DFQATT, CDR2 SNEGSKA (reference sequence). The CDR3 has 13 amino acids. CDR3 residues: CSVMGLDDNEQFF. The CDR3 nucleotides read TGCAGTGTTATGGGACTAGATGACAATGAGCAGTTCTTC.

The table lists this clonotype with a few counts. The junction departs from the called germline gene at one end, perhaps through a read error. This sequence joins TRBV6-4 and TRBJ2-3; D call uncertain. The CDR3 consists of 14 residues. Looked up from germline, CDR1 is MRHNA and CDR2 is SNTAGT. CDR3 sequence (DNA): TGTGCCAGCAGTGCCGGGCCCAGCAAAGATACGCAGTATTTT. Its protein is CASSAGPSKDTQYF.

This clonotype has a count of ten or more. The CDR3: CASSLFGGRNTIYF. CDR3 DNA sequence: TGTGCCAGCAGTTTATTCGGGGGGCGGAACACCATATATTTT. This rearrangement joins TRBV12-3 or TRBV12-4 to TRBJ1-3; maybe TRBD1 (6 bases). The ends were cut back, 2 bases at V and 7 bases at J, with 12 bases in the middle. There are 14 residues in the CDR3.

As concerns this clonotype: A much larger clone lies one base from this, so it may be a read error. The gene calls are TRBV30 and TRBJ2-1; D is perhaps TRBD1 (6 bases). CDR1 is GTSNPN and CDR2 is SVGIG in the germline V gene (reference sequence). The CDR3 covers 13 residues. Trimming took 0 bases from V and 7 from J, leaving 10 bases between them. CDR3 bases: TGTGCCTGGAGTGTAAGCCAGGGGAATGAGCAGTTCTTC. As protein: CAWSVSQGNEQFF.

This clonotype was picked up one time. The chain combines TRBV28 with TRBJ2-7; 10 positions match TRBD1. The CDR3 sequence is 17 residues long. The trim removed 3 bases at V and 6 bases at J, leaving 14 bases unmatched. Germline V gene sequence: CDR1 MDHEN, CDR2 SYDVKM. The CDR3 region is CASSFLRDRGGLVEQYF. In DNA, the CDR3 is TGTGCCAGCAGTTTCCTCCGGGACAGGGGTGGATTGGTCGAGCAGTACTTC.

This clonotype has ten or more counts. The V gene is TRBV27, the J gene TRBJ2-7; D is unclear. Germline V gene data show CDR1 as MNHEY and CDR2 as SMNVEV (reference sequence). Trimming took off 6 bases at V and 3 bases at J, with 15 bases between the two ends. The CDR3 consists of 14 residues. The DNA of the CDR3 is TGTGCCAGCAGCTTGGGTCTTATGCACTACGAGCAGTACTTC. Translated: CASSLGLMHYEQYF.

There are many counts of this clonotype. This chain uses TRBV29-1 with TRBJ1-2, with D perhaps TRBD1 (5 bases). Trimming shortened V by 3 bases and J by 5 bases, and 7 bases separated the two germline ends. Germline V CDR1 and CDR2: SQVTM, ANQGSEA. The CDR3 is 11 residues long. CDR3 coding DNA: TGCAGCGTTGACAGGGATTATGGCTACACCTTC. This encodes CSVDRDYGYTF.

This clonotype was counted at least ten times. The V and J genes are TRBV7-8 and TRBJ2-2, with D uncertain. The germline gives CDR1 SGHVS, CDR2 FQNEAQ. This CDR3 region has 12 residues. V dropped 2 bases and J dropped 6 bases, with 4 bases sitting between them. The CDR3 DNA follows: TGTGCCAGCAGCTTATTTGCCGGGGAGCTGTTTTTT. It encodes CASSLFAGELFF.

This clonotype has ten or more counts. This chain joins TRBV20-1 and TRBJ2-1; TRBD2 matches at 11 bases. This CDR3 has 16 amino acids. CDR1 and CDR2 (germline): DFQATT, SNEGSKA (reference sequence). Trimming at V came to 3 bases and at J to 8 bases, leaving 12 bases not matched to a gene. CDR3 loop: CSASGLAGGLDDEQFF. In DNA form, the CDR3 reads TGCAGTGCTAGTGGCCTAGCGGGAGGACTGGACGATGAGCAGTTCTTC.

There are many counts of this clonotype. The chain carries TRBV7-9 and TRBJ2-7; 9 nucleotides match TRBD1. Unmatched junction bases numbered 1, after V lost 1 base and J lost 3 bases. Looked up from germline, CDR1 is SEHNR and CDR2 is FQNEAQ (reference sequence). The CDR3 length is 14 residues. DNA of the CDR3: TGTGCCAGCAGCTTAGACAGGGGGCTCTACGAGCAGTACTTC. Residues: CASSLDRGLYEQYF.

This clonotype has a count of ten or more. V is TRBV12-3 or TRBV12-4 and J is TRBJ2-5, with a possible D match to TRBD1 (5 bases). V was trimmed by 3 bases and J by 6 bases, leaving 8 bases between them. The CDR3 extends over 12 amino acids. CDR3 in amino acids: CASSLGRQTQYF. CDR3 nucleotides: TGTGCCAGCAGTTTGGGGCGGCAGACCCAGTACTTC.

This clonotype was picked up many times. The V and J genes are TRBV20-1 and TRBJ2-5; 10 positions match TRBD1. V lost 0 bases to trimming and J lost 2 bases; unmatched junction nucleotides: 15. This CDR3 contains 19 residues. CDR1 is DFQATT, CDR2 SNEGSKA, per germline (reference sequence). The CDR3 region is CSARDRGDRGGRWQETQYF. The CDR3 region has the DNA TGCAGTGCTAGAGATAGGGGGGACAGGGGTGGTCGGTGGCAAGAGACCCAGTACTTC.

Concerning this clonotype: A much larger clone differs from this one at a single base, so this may be a read error. The chain recombines TRBV18 with TRBJ2-3; a weak D match, TRBD2 (5 bases). This CDR3 region has 14 residues. Germline loops: CDR1 KGHSH, CDR2 LQKENI. Trimming removed 0 bases from V and 4 bases from J, with 8 bases in between. The CDR3 here is CASSPPPAADTQYF. The CDR3 bases are TGTGCCAGCTCACCACCTCCAGCGGCAGATACGCAGTATTTT. Based on the CDR3 plus reference TRBV18 and TRBJ2-3, the full variable domain is NAGVMQNPRHLVRRRGQEARLRCSPMKGHSHVYWYRQLPEEGLKFMVYLQKENIIDESGMPKERFSAEFPKEGPSILRIQQVVRGDSAAYFCASSPPPAADTQYFGPGTRLTVL.

The chain is built from TRBV19 and TRBJ2-1; 8 bases are a match to TRBD2. This CDR3 has 15 amino acids. V lost 1 base, J lost 9 bases, and 8 bases stayed unmatched. CDR1 is LNHDA, CDR2 SQIVND, per germline (reference sequence). CDR3 bases: TGTGCCAGTAGTATAGGGGGGACTAGTAGAAGTGAGCAGTTCTTC. It is translated as CASSIGGTSRSEQFF.

The chain couples TRBV27 to TRBJ1-1; the D is unclear. From germline, CDR1 is MNHEY and CDR2 SMNVEV (reference sequence). Trimming took off 8 bases at V and 1 base at J, with 11 bases between the two ends. The CDR3 totals 13 residues. This chain's CDR3 is CASSSWQNTEAFF. The CDR3 nucleotides are TGTGCCAGCTCCTCCTGGCAGAACACTGAAGCTTTCTTT.

This clonotype was observed many times. The chain carries TRBV30 and TRBJ1-3; D unresolved. The CDR3 covers 13 residues. Trimming stripped 0 bases from V and 4 bases from J, with 7 bases between. Germline-derived CDR1 and CDR2 are GTSNPN and SVGIG (reference sequence). The CDR3 nucleotides are TGTGCCTGGAGTGTTAATGCGGGAAACACCATATATTTT. It is translated as CAWSVNAGNTIYF.

The chain is built from TRBV5-1 and TRBJ2-1; 13 nucleotides match TRBD2. V trimming: 6 bases; J trimming: 4 bases; junction bases outside the gene matches: 4. Germline V gene sequence: CDR1 SGHRS, CDR2 YFSETQ. The CDR3 totals 15 residues. In DNA form, the CDR3 reads TGCGCCAGCACCCTACTAGCGGGGGGGTACAATGAGCAGTTCTTC. Its translation is CASTLLAGGYNEQFF.

This clonotype was picked up a small number of times. The genes are TRBV19 and TRBJ2-2; D is unresolved. Germline loops: CDR1 LNHDA, CDR2 SQIVND (reference sequence). V lost 5 bases and J lost 1, with 5 bases in between. The CDR3 is 13 residues long. The CDR3 region is CASSQVNTGELFF. In nucleotides, the CDR3 is TGTGCCAGTAGTCAGGTGAACACCGGGGAGCTGTTTTTT.